This T cell receptor beta chain was identified during a study of shared clonotypes between healthy human individuals. This CDR3 region has 13 residues. Germline V gene lookup returns CDR1 SGHAT and CDR2 FQNNGV. Trimming stripped 1 base from V and 4 bases from J, with 8 bases between. TCRdb keeps only in-frame clones here, not all; method: immunoSEQ multiplex PCR. The sample contains under 850,000 clones, roughly two thirds of which appear only once. The receptor was isolated from a woman aged 30 to 39 in good health. The V gene is TRBV11-2, the J gene TRBJ2-7; no clear D gene. The sample comprised memory CD4+ T cells sorted from blood. As for subset: CD45RA-negative fraction. CDR3 bases: TGTGCCAGCAGCTTAGGAGTTATGTACGAGCAGTACTTC. It translates to CASSLGVMYEQYF.